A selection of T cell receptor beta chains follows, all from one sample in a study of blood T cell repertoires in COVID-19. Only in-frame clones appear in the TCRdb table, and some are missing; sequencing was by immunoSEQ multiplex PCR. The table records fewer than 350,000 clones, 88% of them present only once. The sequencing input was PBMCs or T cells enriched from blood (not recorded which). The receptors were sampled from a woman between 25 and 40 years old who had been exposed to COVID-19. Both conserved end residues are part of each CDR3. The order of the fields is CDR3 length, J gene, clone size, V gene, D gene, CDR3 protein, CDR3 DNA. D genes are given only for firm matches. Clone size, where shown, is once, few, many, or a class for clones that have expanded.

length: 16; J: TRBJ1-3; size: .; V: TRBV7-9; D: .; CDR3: CASSAPPGVTGNTIYF; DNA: TGTGCCAGCAGCGCCCCCCCCGGGGTCACTGGAAACACCATATATTTT
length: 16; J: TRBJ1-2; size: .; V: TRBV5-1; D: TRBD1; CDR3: CASSLEDRGRGYGYTF; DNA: TGCGCCAGCAGCTTAGAAGACAGGGGGCGCGGCTATGGCTACACCTTC
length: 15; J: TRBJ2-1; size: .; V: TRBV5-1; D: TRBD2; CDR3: CASSLGASGNNEQFF; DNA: TGCGCCAGCAGCTTGGGGGCTAGCGGTAACAATGAGCAGTTCTTC
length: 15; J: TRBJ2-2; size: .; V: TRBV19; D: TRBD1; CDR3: CASSIGTGDTGELFF; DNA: TGTGCCAGTAGTATAGGGACAGGGGACACCGGGGAGCTGTTTTTT
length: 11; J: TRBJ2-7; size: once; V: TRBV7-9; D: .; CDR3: CASSSADEQYF; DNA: TGTGCCAGCAGCTCTGCGGACGAGCAGTACTTC
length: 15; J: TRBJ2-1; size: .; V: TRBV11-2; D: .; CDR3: CASSRENPSYNEQFF; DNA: TGTGCCAGCAGCAGAGAGAACCCCTCCTACAATGAGCAGTTCTTC
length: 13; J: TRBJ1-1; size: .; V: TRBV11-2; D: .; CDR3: CASSFTADTEAFF; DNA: TGTGCCAGCAGCTTTACAGCGGACACTGAAGCTTTCTTT
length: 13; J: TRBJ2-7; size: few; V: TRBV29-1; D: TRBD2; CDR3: CSVEGTSLLEQYF; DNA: TGCAGCGTCGAGGGGACTAGCCTCCTCGAGCAGTACTTC
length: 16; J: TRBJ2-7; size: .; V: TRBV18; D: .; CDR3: CASSPYYRDTSYEQYF; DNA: TGTGCCAGCTCACCTTATTACCGGGACACATCCTACGAGCAGTACTTC
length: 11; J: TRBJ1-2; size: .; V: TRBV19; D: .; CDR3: CASSFGLGYTF; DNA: TGTGCCAGTAGCTTTGGACTGGGCTACACCTTC
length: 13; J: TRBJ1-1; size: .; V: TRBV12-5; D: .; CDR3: CASGFKPNTEAFF; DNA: TGTGCTAGTGGTTTCAAGCCGAACACTGAAGCTTTCTTT
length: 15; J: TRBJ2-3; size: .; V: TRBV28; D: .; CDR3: CASKVQTTSTDTQYF; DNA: TGTGCCAGCAAGGTCCAGACTACTAGCACAGATACGCAGTATTTT
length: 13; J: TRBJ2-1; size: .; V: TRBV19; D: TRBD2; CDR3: CASSRLAGSEQFF; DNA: TGTGCCAGTAGTAGACTAGCGGGAAGTGAGCAGTTCTTC
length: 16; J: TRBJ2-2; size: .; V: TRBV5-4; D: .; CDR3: CASSRGAQVITGELFF; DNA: TGTGCCAGCAGCCGTGGGGCACAGGTTATCACCGGGGAGCTGTTTTTT
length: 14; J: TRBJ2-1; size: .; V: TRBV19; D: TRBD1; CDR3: CASRSEGQGHEQFF; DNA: TGTGCCAGTCGATCCGAGGGACAGGGCCATGAGCAGTTCTTC
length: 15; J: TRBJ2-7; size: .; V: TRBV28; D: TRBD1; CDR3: CASSLSGQGSEEQYF; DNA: TGTGCCAGCAGTTTATCGGGACAGGGGTCGGAAGAGCAGTACTTC
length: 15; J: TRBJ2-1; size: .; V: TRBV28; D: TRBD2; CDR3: CASSSLADMYNEQFF; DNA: TGTGCCAGCAGTTCTCTAGCGGATATGTACAATGAGCAGTTCTTC
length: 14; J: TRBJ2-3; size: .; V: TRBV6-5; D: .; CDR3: CASTKQEYTDTQYF; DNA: TGTGCCAGCACTAAACAGGAGTACACAGATACGCAGTATTTT
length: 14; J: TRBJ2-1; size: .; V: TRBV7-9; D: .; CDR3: CASSLVPESWEQFF; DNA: TGTGCCAGCAGCTTAGTGCCGGAGTCATGGGAGCAGTTCTTC
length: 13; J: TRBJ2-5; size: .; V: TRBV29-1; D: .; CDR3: CSVDRADQETQYF; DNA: TGCAGCGTTGACAGGGCAGACCAAGAGACCCAGTACTTC
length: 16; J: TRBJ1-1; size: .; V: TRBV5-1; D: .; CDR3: CASSPTTGTRNTEAFF; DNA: TGCGCCAGCAGCCCAACTACAGGGACCCGTAACACTGAAGCTTTCTTT
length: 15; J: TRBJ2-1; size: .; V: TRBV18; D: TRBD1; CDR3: CASSRDRGYENEQFF; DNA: TGTGCCAGCTCACGCGACAGGGGGTATGAAAATGAGCAGTTCTTC
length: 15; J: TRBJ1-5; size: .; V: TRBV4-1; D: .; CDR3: CASSQDGGGYQPQHF; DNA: TGCGCCAGCAGCCAAGATGGGGGCGGGTATCAGCCCCAGCATTTT
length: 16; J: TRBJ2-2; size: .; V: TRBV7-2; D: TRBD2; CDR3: CASSLASGRFGGELFF; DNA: TGTGCCAGCAGCTTGGCGAGCGGGAGGTTCGGAGGGGAGCTGTTTTTT
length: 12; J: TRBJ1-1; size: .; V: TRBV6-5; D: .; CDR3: CASIPSGSEAFF; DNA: TGTGCCAGCATCCCATCAGGGTCTGAAGCTTTCTTT
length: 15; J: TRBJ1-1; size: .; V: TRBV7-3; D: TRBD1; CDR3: CASRAQGAKVTEAFF; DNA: TGTGCCAGCAGAGCACAGGGGGCGAAGGTGACTGAAGCTTTCTTT
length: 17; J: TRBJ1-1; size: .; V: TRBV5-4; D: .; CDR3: CASSSLGWQGGQTEAFF; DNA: TGTGCCAGCAGCTCCCTAGGGTGGCAGGGAGGTCAGACTGAAGCTTTCTTT
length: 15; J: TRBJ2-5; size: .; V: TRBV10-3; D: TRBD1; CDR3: CAISESGTGEETQYF; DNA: TGTGCCATCAGTGAGTCCGGGACAGGGGAGGAGACCCAGTACTTC
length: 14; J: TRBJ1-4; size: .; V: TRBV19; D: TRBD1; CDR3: CASTSGQGLEKLFF; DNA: TGTGCCAGTACCTCAGGACAGGGACTTGAAAAACTGTTTTTT
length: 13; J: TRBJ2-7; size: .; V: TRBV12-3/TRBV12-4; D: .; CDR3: CASSSTGSYEQYF; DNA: TGTGCCAGCAGTTCCACAGGGTCCTACGAGCAGTACTTC
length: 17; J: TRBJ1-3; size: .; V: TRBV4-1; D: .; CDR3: CASSQDRLPGSGNTIYF; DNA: TGCGCCAGCAGCCAAGACAGGCTGCCCGGTTCTGGAAACACCATATATTTT
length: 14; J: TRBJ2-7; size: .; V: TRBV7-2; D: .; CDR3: CASSLVGRSHEQYF; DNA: TGTGCCAGCAGCTTAGTGGGCAGGTCCCACGAGCAGTACTTC
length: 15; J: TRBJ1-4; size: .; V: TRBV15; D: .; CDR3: CATSRAGDPRGKLFF; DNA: TGTGCCACCAGCAGAGCAGGGGACCCTAGGGGAAAACTGTTTTTT
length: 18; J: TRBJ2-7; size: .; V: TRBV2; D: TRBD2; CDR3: CASSPPGGLLLIVYEQYF; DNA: TGTGCCAGCAGCCCGCCGGGGGGTCTTTTATTAATTGTCTACGAGCAGTACTTC
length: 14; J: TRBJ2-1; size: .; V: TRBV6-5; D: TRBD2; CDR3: CASSYSVLLAPQFF; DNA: TGTGCCAGCAGTTACTCGGTTCTACTAGCGCCGCAGTTCTTC
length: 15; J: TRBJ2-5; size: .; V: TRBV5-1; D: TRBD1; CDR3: CASSFLQGGQETQYF; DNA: TGCGCCAGCAGCTTTCTACAGGGGGGACAAGAGACCCAGTACTTC
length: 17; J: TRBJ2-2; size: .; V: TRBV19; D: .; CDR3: CASSINRQGGNTGELFF; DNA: TGTGCCAGTAGTATAAATCGCCAGGGTGGAAACACCGGGGAGCTGTTTTTT
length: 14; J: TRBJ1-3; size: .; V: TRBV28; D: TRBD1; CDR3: CASSAGGQGNTIYF; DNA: TGTGCCAGCAGCGCAGGGGGCCAAGGAAACACCATATATTTT
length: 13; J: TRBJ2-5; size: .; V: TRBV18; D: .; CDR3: CASSGTPQETQYF; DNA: TGTGCCAGCTCCGGGACACCTCAAGAGACCCAGTACTTC
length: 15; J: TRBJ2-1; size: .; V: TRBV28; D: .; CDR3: CASSLAGAPSNEQFF; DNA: TGTGCCAGCAGTTTAGCCGGAGCCCCCTCCAATGAGCAGTTCTTC
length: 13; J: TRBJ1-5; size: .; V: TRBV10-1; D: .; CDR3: CASSGGGNQPQHF; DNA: TGCGCCAGCAGCGGGGGGGGCAATCAGCCCCAGCATTTT
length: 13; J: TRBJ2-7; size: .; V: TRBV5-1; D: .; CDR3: CASSLGASYEQYF; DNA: TGCGCCAGCAGCTTGGGGGCGTCCTACGAGCAGTACTTC
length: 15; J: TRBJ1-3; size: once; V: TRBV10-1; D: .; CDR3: CASSAQRALGNTIYF; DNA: TGCGCCAGCAGTGCGCAGCGGGCGCTTGGAAACACCATATATTTT
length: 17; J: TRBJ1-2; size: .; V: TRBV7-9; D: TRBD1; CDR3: CASSYGHPRTGATHYTF; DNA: TGTGCCAGCAGCTATGGACACCCCCGGACAGGGGCCACCCACTACACCTTC
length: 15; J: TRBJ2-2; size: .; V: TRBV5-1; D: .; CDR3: CASSSASASHGELFF; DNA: TGCGCCAGCAGCTCTGCGTCCGCGTCCCACGGGGAGCTGTTTTTT
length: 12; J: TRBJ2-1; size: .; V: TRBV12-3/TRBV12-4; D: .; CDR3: CASSALYNEQFF; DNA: TGTGCCAGCAGTGCACTGTACAATGAGCAGTTCTTC